The 10 T cell receptor beta chains below all came from one sample that was sequenced in a study of cytomegalovirus exposure and HLA in healthy donors. It was with 60 Vbeta and 13 Jbeta primers that the PCR ran. Clones were sequenced by immunoSEQ multiplex PCR, and TCRdb holds only the in-frame ones, with some missing. The sample gives about 170,000 clones, approximately 59% of which show up once; just under 3% is in the top ten. Material for sequencing was PBMCs. Every receptor here comes from a man aged 35 to 55 in good health and CMV-seronegative.

Regarding this clone: The junction does not match germline at one end; this may be a read error. CDR3 amino acids: CASSRGLAESYEQYF. The CDR3 DNA follows: TGTGCTAGCAGCCGCGGACTAGCTGAATCCTACGAGCAGTACTTC. The V gene is TRBV7-7, the J gene TRBJ2-7; 8 positions match TRBD2. CDR3 size: 15 residues. Germline V lookup: CDR1 SSHAT, CDR2 FNYEAQ (reference sequence).

This chain links TRBV11-2 with TRBJ2-1; D is perhaps TRBD1 (5 bases). Germline values: CDR1 SGHAT, CDR2 FQNNGV. V was pared by 3 bases and J by 6 bases, with 12 bases between. This CDR3 has 14 residues. CDR3 DNA sequence: TGTGCCAGCAGCTTGGCAGGGCCAGGCAATGAGCAGTTCTTC. This sequence encodes CASSLAGPGNEQFF.

This clone was observed a handful of times. The chain has TRBV7-8 and TRBJ1-3; 7 nucleotides match TRBD1. From germline, CDR1 is SGHVS and CDR2 FQNEAQ. V lost 5 bases, J lost 0 bases, and 10 bases stayed unmatched. The CDR3 extends over 17 amino acids. The CDR3 region is CASSPNVGQASGNTIYF. The CDR3 DNA follows: TGTGCCAGCAGCCCCAATGTAGGACAGGCCTCTGGAAACACCATATATTTT.

This clone was seen more than once but under ten times. The chain has TRBV7-3 and TRBJ2-5; D may be TRBD1 (6 bases). Trimming removed 4 bases at V and 2 bases at J, with 14 bases between. The CDR3 has 15 amino acids. Germline V gene data show CDR1 as SGHTA and CDR2 as FQGTGA. As DNA, the CDR3 is TGTGCCAGCAGCTCCGCCGGGACACCTCAAGAGACCCAGTACTTC. This sequence encodes CASSSAGTPQETQYF.

The genes are TRBV28 and TRBJ2-2, with 7 bases lining up with TRBD1. The CDR3 is made up of 15 amino acids. J lost 7 bases, V lost 7 bases, and 12 bases had no gene match. Germline V gene lookup returns CDR1 MDHEN and CDR2 SYDVKM. The CDR3 DNA reads as TGTGCCAGCATAGCGACAGGGTGGGGGAACGGGGAGCTGTTTTTT. Translating it yields CASIATGWGNGELFF.

The chain combines TRBV27 with TRBJ2-3; TRBD2 aligns across 12 bases. CDR1 is MNHEY and CDR2 is SMNVEV in the germline V gene (reference sequence). This CDR3 has 16 residues. The J segment lost 3 bases and the V segment lost 3 bases, leaving 4 bases of the junction unmatched. The CDR3 region is CASSFSLAGGTDTQYF. CDR3 DNA sequence: TGTGCCAGCAGTTTCTCGCTAGCGGGAGGGACAGATACGCAGTATTTT.

In this sample, this clone turned up a few times. The V gene is TRBV5-1, the J gene TRBJ2-3, with a weak D call TRBD1 (5 bases). The germline CDR1 and CDR2 sequences are SGHRS and YFSETQ. This CDR3 spans 15 amino acids. Trimming stripped 0 bases from V and 0 bases from J, with 8 bases between. The CDR3 DNA reads TGCGCCAGCAGCTTGGAACAGGCTAGCACAGATACGCAGTATTTT. This translates into CASSLEQASTDTQYF.

This chain links TRBV6-5 with TRBJ1-1; 9 bases align to TRBD1. Trimming took 6 bases from V and 4 from J; bases not matched to a gene: 3. This CDR3 has 13 residues. Germline V gene sequence: CDR1 MNHEY, CDR2 SVGAGI. The chain's CDR3 is CASRRQGGTEAFF. CDR3 nucleotide sequence: TGTGCCAGCAGGCGACAGGGGGGCACTGAAGCTTTCTTT.

Concerning this clone itself: The junction does not match germline at one end; this may be a read error. In DNA form, the CDR3 reads TGTGCCAGCAGCCAGGAGCGTACAGATACGCAGTATTTT. This sequence encodes CASSQERTDTQYF. The chain joins TRBV4-1 to TRBJ2-3; no clear D gene. This CDR3 is 13 amino acids long. The V gene's germline CDR1 is MGHRA and CDR2 YSYEKL.

This clone appeared a few times. V usage is TRBV6-4 and J usage is TRBJ2-2; 9 bases align to TRBD2. Trimming cost V 0 bases and J 4 bases; bases outside gene matches: 6. This CDR3 spans 17 amino acids. Germline lookup yields CDR1 MRHNA and CDR2 SNTAGT. CDR3 DNA sequence: TGTGCCAGCAGTGACTCTCGCGGGAGGGTCGGCACCGGGGAGCTGTTTTTT. This translates into CASSDSRGRVGTGELFF.